This TCR beta chain was retrieved from a study of graft-versus-host responses after intestinal transplantation. Study-wide context: Multivisceral, liver-intestinal, or isolated intestinal grafts were transplanted into recipients. The recipients all started with anti-thymocyte globulin induction and then took tacrolimus and steroids for 2 to 3 years.

The CDR3 length is 17 residues. Germline V lookup: CDR1 SEHNR, CDR2 FQNEAQ (reference sequence). The trim removed 1 base at V and 0 bases at J, leaving 5 bases unmatched. This clone was found once. The antigen remains undetermined. Measured with immunoSEQ multiplex PCR; TCRdb has only the in-frame clones, and not every one. The sample lists more than 85,000 clones, about 92% occurring once. Points from the study as a whole: Circulating GvH clone levels at their peak were associated with HvG declines (early post-transplant).

This clonotype originated in a human donor who received an intestinal transplant. This chain links TRBV7-9 with TRBJ1-2, with TRBD1 matching over 10 bases. Source: unstimulated CD8+ T cells sorted from spleen or lymph node cells, taken before intestinal transplant. This CDR3 reads CASSLDDRGPSNYGYTF. DNA of the CDR3: TGTGCCAGCAGCTTAGATGACAGGGGGCCGTCTAACTATGGCTACACCTTC.